This T cell receptor (beta chain) was profiled in a study of human T cells and chemical hapten exposure. This clonotype was seen at least ten times. Antigen unknown. V lost 3 bases, J lost 3 bases, and 14 bases lay in between. CDR3 length: 15 amino acids. Germline V gene data show CDR1 as SEHNR and CDR2 as FQNEAQ (reference sequence). Original data processing: Samples had a median of around 96,000 TCRs, ranging about 23,224 to 700,000. TCRdb passed the RACE reads through MiXCR, listing each CDR3 protein once. The V and J calls come from TCRdb's annotation, not from the publication. The sample carries 250,000 or so distinct CDR3 sequences, 7.5% to 8% recorded once. Time point denoted: pre-sensitization, week 0. The treatment is: therapeutic diphenylcyclopropenone sensitization with weekly scalp DPC. General study findings and limits: No change in TCRs above 1 in 1000 frequency was produced by DPC sensitization.

The chain links TRBV7-9 to TRBJ1-1, with D possibly being TRBD1 (6 bases). The sequences come from whole blood, collected in connection with sensitization to the hapten diphenylcyclopropenone (DPC). The source is a man younger than 35 with alopecia areata. Some clones in this sample may be carry-over from other donors' samples. CDR3 bases: TGTGCCAGCAGCTTGCGACAGGCCGGGGACACTGAAGCTTTCTTT. Translated: CASSLRQAGDTEAFF.